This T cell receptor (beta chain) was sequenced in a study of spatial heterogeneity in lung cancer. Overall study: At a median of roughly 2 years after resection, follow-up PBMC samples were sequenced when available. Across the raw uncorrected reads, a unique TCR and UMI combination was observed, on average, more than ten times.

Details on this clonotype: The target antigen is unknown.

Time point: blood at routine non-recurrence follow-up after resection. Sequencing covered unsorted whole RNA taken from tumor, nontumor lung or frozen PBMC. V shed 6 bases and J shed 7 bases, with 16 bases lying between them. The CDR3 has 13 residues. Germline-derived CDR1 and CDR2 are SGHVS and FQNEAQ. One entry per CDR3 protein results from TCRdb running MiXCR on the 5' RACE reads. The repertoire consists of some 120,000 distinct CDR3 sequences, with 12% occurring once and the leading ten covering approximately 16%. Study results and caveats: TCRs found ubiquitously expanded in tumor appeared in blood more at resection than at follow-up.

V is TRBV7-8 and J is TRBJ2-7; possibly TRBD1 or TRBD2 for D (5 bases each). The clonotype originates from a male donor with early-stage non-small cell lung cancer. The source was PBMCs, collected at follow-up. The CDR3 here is CASSVGTTLEQYF. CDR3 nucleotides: TGTGCCAGCAGTGTGGGGACGACCCTTGAGCAGTACTTC.